This T cell receptor (beta chain) appears in the sequencing data of a study of breast tumors, draining lymph nodes, adjacent tissues. As for this clonotype: The antigen is undetermined.

General study results and limits: Compared with basal-like, luminal-like tumors shared significantly more repertoire with nontumor tissue. The data were judged consistent with most tumor T cells coming from lymph node and expanding in tumor. That most tumor T cells come from lymph nodes remained unproven. Compared with lymph nodes, tumors were less diverse; compared with nontumor tissue, more.

MiXCR, applied by TCRdb to the multiplex PCR reads, yields one record per CDR3 protein. Of about 35,000 distinct CDR3 sequences in the sample, 36% were seen once. V lost 2 bases to trimming and J lost 2 bases, with 10 bases between them. CDR3 length equals 15 residues. Germline V gene sequence: CDR1 MDHEN, CDR2 SYDVKM. The V gene is TRBV28, the J gene TRBJ2-1; D is possibly TRBD1 (5 bases). The clonotype comes from a female donor with breast cancer. Some clones in this sample may be carry-over from other donors' samples. The sequencing input was breast tumor tissue. The CDR3 DNA reads as TGTGCCAGCAGTTTAGGGCTAGGGGCCTACAATGAGCAGTTCTTC. This codes for CASSLGLGAYNEQFF.